A single sample is the source of the 31 T cell receptor beta chains below, sequenced in a study of OX40 agonist ivuxolimab in advanced cancers. Measured with immunoSEQ multiplex PCR; TCRdb has only the in-frame clones, and not every one. The sample includes approximately 70,000 clones, roughly 83% seen only once; the top ten take less than 8%. The specimen was CD4+ or CD8+ T cells sorted from blood, collected in a trial of the OX40 agonist ivuxolimab. These receptors came from an adult with an advanced solid tumor such as melanoma, head and neck, liver or kidney cancer.

This clone was counted only a few times. The gene calls are TRBV7-9 and TRBJ1-1; possibly TRBD1 for D (6 bases). The CDR3 loop spans 14 amino acids. With 3 bases removed from V and 5 bases from J, the gap between germline ends came to 13 bases. From germline, CDR1 is SEHNR and CDR2 FQNEAQ (reference sequence). For the CDR3, the DNA is TGTGCCAGCAGCTTGAAGGGGGGTAGAACTGAAGCTTTCTTT. Amino acid sequence: CASSLKGGRTEAFF.

The rearrangement links TRBV18 to TRBJ1-1; the match to TRBD1 covers 9 bases. The CDR3 sequence is 15 residues long. V was pared by 8 bases and J by 3 bases, with 10 bases of the junction left unmatched. Germline V gives CDR1 KGHSH, CDR2 LQKENI. The CDR3: CASVPNRGQDTEAFF. The CDR3 region has the DNA TGTGCCAGCGTCCCTAACAGGGGGCAGGACACTGAAGCTTTCTTT. The complete variable domain, with remaining parts taken from reference TRBV18 and TRBJ1-1, reads NAGVMQNPRHLVRRRGQEARLRCSPMKGHSHVYWYRQLPEEGLKFMVYLQKENIIDESGMPKERFSAEFPKEGPSILRIQQVVRGDSAAYFCASVPNRGQDTEAFFGQGTRLTVV.

J is TRBJ1-5 and V is TRBV6-1; TRBD1 might be the D (5 bases). The germline V and J ends were trimmed by 1 base and 0 bases, with 7 bases remaining between them. Germline V gene data show CDR1 as MNHNS and CDR2 as SASEGT. The length of the CDR3 is 15 residues. The CDR3 DNA follows: TGTGCCAGCAGTGAAGAGGGGCTTAGCAATCAGCCCCAGCATTTT. Translated, it gives CASSEEGLSNQPQHF.

The rearrangement joins TRBV4-2 to TRBJ1-2; D perhaps matches TRBD1 (5 bases). V was shortened by 5 bases and J by 8 bases, with 18 bases between the two germline ends. Germline loops: CDR1 LGHNA, CDR2 YNFKEQ. The CDR3 consists of 14 residues. The DNA of the CDR3 is TGTGCCAGCAGCGGGGACGGGGCTTCCATGGGCTACACCTTC. Residues: CASSGDGASMGYTF.

V usage is TRBV13 and J usage is TRBJ2-1, with 8 bases lining up with TRBD1. Germline assignment: CDR1 PRHDT and CDR2 FYEKMQ (reference sequence). CDR3 length: 17 amino acids. V lost 4 bases and J lost 0; bases outside the gene matches: 8. This CDR3 is CASSSIRTGISYNEQFF. In nucleotides, the CDR3 is TGTGCCAGCAGCTCCATTCGGACAGGGATCTCCTACAATGAGCAGTTCTTC.

The chain joins TRBV18 to TRBJ2-7; weak D call: TRBD1 (6 bases). The CDR3 runs to 14 residues. V was pared by 6 bases and J by 5 bases, with 17 bases between. CDR1 and CDR2 (germline): KGHSH, LQKENI. CDR3 in DNA: TGTGCCAGCTCCACTGGCCCAGGGGCTGACGAGCAGTACTTC. Amino acid sequence: CASSTGPGADEQYF.

V gene TRBV11-2 combines with J gene TRBJ2-1; TRBD2 is a possible D gene (5 bases). Trimming took 2 bases from V and 9 from J, leaving 14 bases between them. The germline CDR1 and CDR2 sequences are SGHAT and FQNNGV. The CDR3 length is 14 residues. The CDR3 here is CASSLTLEVGEQFF. CDR3 nucleotide sequence: TGTGCCAGCAGCTTAACACTAGAGGTTGGTGAGCAGTTCTTC.

The chain is built from TRBV15 and TRBJ1-5, with D possibly being TRBD1 (6 bases). V lost 5 bases and J lost 3, with 14 bases in between. Germline V gives CDR1 LNHNV, CDR2 YYDKDF (reference sequence). The CDR3 runs 15 residues. The DNA of the CDR3 is TGTGCCACCAGCTCAGGGGATAGTTTCAATCAGCCCCAGCATTTT. It translates to CATSSGDSFNQPQHF.

This sequence joins TRBV6-1 and TRBJ2-1, with 9 bases lining up with TRBD2. V lost 6 bases, J lost 15 bases, and 12 bases stayed unmatched. The CDR3 totals 13 residues. CDR1 and CDR2 from the germline V gene are MNHNS and SASEGT. The CDR3 here is CASRRGREDTAFF. The CDR3 DNA sequence: TGTGCCAGCAGACGCGGGAGGGAAGATACCGCGTTCTTC.

This rearrangement joins TRBV7-4 to TRBJ2-7; TRBD1 aligns across 7 bases. The CDR3 has 14 amino acids. V lost 3 bases, J lost 4 bases, and 6 bases stayed unmatched. Germline CDR1 is SGHVT and CDR2 is SQSDAQ. Here the CDR3 DNA reads TGTGCCAGCAGCTTTACCGGGACAGCATACGAGCAGTACTTC. As protein: CASSFTGTAYEQYF.

This rearrangement joins TRBV10-2 to TRBJ2-5, with D unclear. The germline gives CDR1 WSHSY, CDR2 SAAADI. CDR3 length: 14 amino acids. V shed 5 bases and J shed 5 bases, with 15 bases lying between them. The DNA for the CDR3 is TGCGCCAGCAGTCATTATCGTTGGACGGAGACCCAGTACTTC. Translation gives CASSHYRWTETQYF.

V is TRBV5-1 and J is TRBJ2-6; 7 positions agree with TRBD1. V was clipped by 4 bases and J by 0 bases; unmatched bases: 10. CDR1 SGHRS and CDR2 YFSETQ come from the germline V gene. This CDR3 spans 18 amino acids. CDR3 sequence (DNA): TGCGCCAGCAGCGGGAAAGGACAGGCCTCCTCTGGGGCCAACGTCCTGACTTTC. It translates to CASSGKGQASSGANVLTF.

This clone was observed once. The chain has TRBV5-5 and TRBJ2-5; D assignment may be TRBD1 or TRBD2 (5 bases each). This CDR3 has 16 amino acids. V was pared by 0 bases and J by 2 bases, with 14 bases between. Germline V gene lookup returns CDR1 SGHKS and CDR2 YYEKEE (reference sequence). CDR3 in amino acids: CASSLAPGGGQETQYF. CDR3 coding DNA: TGTGCCAGCAGCTTGGCCCCTGGTGGGGGTCAAGAGACCCAGTACTTC.

This clone has a single count. The genes are TRBV7-9 and TRBJ1-1; D call uncertain. In germline, CDR1 is SEHNR, CDR2 FQNEAQ (reference sequence). V was shortened by 7 bases and J by 6 bases, with 15 bases between the two germline ends. The CDR3 sequence is 13 residues long. The CDR3 sequence: CASTPRLFPEAFF. Written as DNA, the CDR3 is TGTGCCAGCACCCCCCGTTTATTCCCTGAAGCTTTCTTT.

This chain uses TRBV15 with TRBJ1-4; D is undetermined. The CDR3 length is 15 residues. With 0 bases removed from V and 8 bases from J, the gap between germline ends came to 13 bases. Germline V gene sequence: CDR1 LNHNV, CDR2 YYDKDF (reference sequence). CDR3 sequence: CATSRDRLLGEKLFF. CDR3 nucleotide sequence: TGTGCCACCAGCAGAGATAGGCTACTTGGAGAAAAACTGTTTTTT.

The chain joins TRBV2 to TRBJ2-7; the match to TRBD1 covers 9 bases. The CDR3 consists of 13 residues. Trimming removed 7 bases from V and 7 bases from J; junction bases left unmatched: 8. Germline V gene data show CDR1 as SNHLY and CDR2 as FYNNEI. The CDR3 is CASKDRGRWEQYF. DNA for the CDR3: TGTGCCAGCAAGGACAGGGGAAGATGGGAGCAGTACTTC.

CDR3 residues: CASSYYGGRPDTQYF. The CDR3, as DNA: TGTGCCAGCAGTTATTACGGGGGGAGGCCAGATACGCAGTATTTT. The chain employs TRBV6-6 and TRBJ2-3, with 7 bases fitting TRBD2. CDR1 is MNHNY, CDR2 SVGAGI, per germline (reference sequence). There are 15 residues in the CDR3. Trimming removed 3 bases from V and 4 bases from J; junction bases left unmatched: 7.

The chain couples TRBV6-5 to TRBJ2-5, with a tentative D call TRBD1 (6 bases). With 6 bases removed from V and 5 bases from J, the gap between germline ends came to 16 bases. The CDR3 consists of 14 residues. Germline V gives CDR1 MNHEY, CDR2 SVGAGI. The CDR3 DNA follows: TGTGCCAGCAGAGAAACAGGGAAACAGGAGACCCAGTACTTC. This sequence encodes CASRETGKQETQYF.

This clone has a handful of counts. The chain couples TRBV11-2 to TRBJ1-5, with TRBD1 matching 9 bases. The CDR3 has 14 residues. Germline values: CDR1 SGHAT, CDR2 FQNNGV. The ends lost 5 bases at V and 7 bases at J; junction bases unmatched: 6. The CDR3 spells CASSQTGGGQPQHF. The DNA for the CDR3 is TGTGCCAGCAGCCAAACAGGGGGCGGGCAGCCCCAGCATTTT.

The chain has TRBV11-2 and TRBJ2-7, with TRBD1 matching 8 bases. The J segment lost 5 bases and the V segment lost 4 bases, leaving 10 bases of the junction unmatched. The length of the CDR3 is 15 residues. Germline CDR1 SGHAT, CDR2 FQNNGV. The CDR3 region has the DNA TGTGCCAGCAGCTCAGCCGGGACAGGCGGACACGAGCAGTACTTC. Its translation: CASSSAGTGGHEQYF.

J is TRBJ2-3 and V is TRBV6-5, with no clear D. V lost 9 bases to trimming and J lost 2 bases, with 15 bases between them. Germline CDR1 reads MNHEY; CDR2 reads SVGAGI. The CDR3 extends over 14 amino acids. This CDR3 is CASNLLGVTDTQYF. The CDR3 DNA follows: TGTGCCAGTAACCTACTCGGAGTCACAGATACGCAGTATTTT.

V gene TRBV6-5 combines with J gene TRBJ1-3; a possible D gene is TRBD1 (6 bases). CDR1 and CDR2 from the germline V gene are MNHEY and SVGAGI. V was pared by 5 bases and J by 0 bases, with 11 bases between. The CDR3 is 15 amino acids. CDR3 coding DNA: TGTGCCAGCAGTCGGGACACCGACTCTGGAAACACCATATATTTT. This sequence encodes CASSRDTDSGNTIYF.

As concerns this clone: The same CDR3 arises from other DNA sequences in this sample as well. The rearrangement uses TRBV7-2 and TRBJ1-6; 7 nucleotides match TRBD1. Germline CDR1 is SGHTA and CDR2 is FQGNSA. V lost 1 base to trimming and J lost 0 bases; unmatched junction nucleotides: 6. This CDR3 contains 18 residues. CDR3 in DNA: TGTGCCAGCAGCTTAGATCAGGGGGGAAGCTCCTATAATTCACCCCTCCACTTT. It yields the protein CASSLDQGGSSYNSPLHF. Variable domain in full (rest from reference TRBV7-2 and TRBJ1-6): GAGVSQSPSNKVTEKGKDVELRCDPISGHTALYWYRQSLGQGLEFLIYFQGNSAPDKSGLPSDRFSAERTGGSVSTLTIQRTQQEDSAVYLCASSLDQGGSSYNSPLHFGNGTRLTVT.

This rearrangement joins TRBV9 to TRBJ2-3; maybe TRBD2 (7 bases). This CDR3 contains 16 residues. The V end was cut by 4 bases, the J end by 3 bases, with 18 bases between. Per the germline V gene, CDR1 is SGDLS and CDR2 is YYNGEE. The CDR3 coding sequence is TGTGCCAGCAGCCCAATGGGGGGGGCCAGGACAGATACGCAGTATTTT. Translating it yields CASSPMGGARTDTQYF.

The rearrangement joins TRBV7-8 to TRBJ1-6; a possible D gene is TRBD1 (5 bases). V was pared by 4 bases and J by 7 bases, with 11 bases between. The germline V gene has CDR1 SGHVS and CDR2 FQNEAQ. CDR3 length: 14 amino acids. The CDR3: CASSSQGKNSPLHF. CDR3 nucleotides: TGTGCCAGCAGCTCTCAGGGAAAGAATTCACCCCTCCACTTT.

In regard to this clone: In the same sample, other DNA sequences code for this CDR3. CDR3 amino acids: CASSSGLYEQYF. In DNA, the CDR3 is TGTGCCAGCAGCTCGGGACTCTACGAGCAGTACTTC. The chain has TRBV7-2 and TRBJ2-7; possibly TRBD2 for D (6 bases). Looked up from germline, CDR1 is SGHTA and CDR2 is FQGNSA. V dropped 4 bases and J dropped 3 bases, with 7 bases sitting between them. The CDR3 contains 12 residues.

The J gene is TRBJ1-1, the V gene TRBV18, with 10 positions matching TRBD1. V was pared by 1 base and J by 3 bases, with 2 bases of the junction left unmatched. The CDR3 sequence is 15 residues long. Germline V gene data show CDR1 as KGHSH and CDR2 as LQKENI. CDR3 bases: TGTGCCAGCTCACCACAGGGGACAGGGGACACTGAAGCTTTCTTT. Encoded protein: CASSPQGTGDTEAFF.

The chain employs TRBV29-1 and TRBJ1-2, with D uncertain. The V end lost 3 bases, the J end lost 8 bases, and 7 bases lay between the germline ends. Germline V gives CDR1 SQVTM, CDR2 ANQGSEA. CDR3 length: 10 residues. CDR3 sequence (DNA): TGCAGCGTTGATAGCGAGGGCTACACCTTC. Translation: CSVDSEGYTF.

This CDR3 is CASHDSEAVYEQYF. DNA for the CDR3: TGTGCCAGCCACGACTCTGAGGCGGTGTACGAGCAGTACTTC. The chain links TRBV2 to TRBJ2-7; D not certain. Germline CDR1 SNHLY, CDR2 FYNNEI. The CDR3 runs to 14 residues. Deletions cut 8 bases from V and 4 bases from J, with 18 bases between.

This chain joins TRBV19 and TRBJ2-7; 7 positions agree with TRBD2. CDR1 is LNHDA and CDR2 is SQIVND in the germline V gene (reference sequence). This CDR3 is 16 amino acids long. The J segment lost 2 bases and the V segment lost 3 bases, leaving 10 bases of the junction unmatched. CDR3 nucleotide sequence: TGTGCCAGTAGTATGGGATTGGCGGGAGAGACCTACGAGCAGTACTTC. It specifies CASSMGLAGETYEQYF. The variable domain in full, completed from reference TRBV19 and TRBJ2-7, reads DGGITQSPKYLFRKEGQNVTLSCEQNLNHDAMYWYRQDPGQGLRLIYYSQIVNDFQKGDIAEGYSVSREKKESFPLTVTSAQKNPTAFYLCASSMGLAGETYEQYFGPGTRLTVT.

The J gene is TRBJ2-4, the V gene TRBV19, with 8 positions matching TRBD2. The ends lost 1 base at V and 5 bases at J; junction bases unmatched: 7. The CDR3 is made up of 16 amino acids. Germline CDR1 is LNHDA and CDR2 is SQIVND (reference sequence). CDR3 residues: CASSIAGGATQNIQYF. The CDR3 DNA reads as TGTGCCAGTAGTATAGCGGGAGGGGCCACCCAAAACATTCAGTACTTC.